This T cell receptor (beta chain) was captured in a study of blood T cell repertoires in COVID-19. Whole-study context: The study drew acute and convalescent COVID-19 samples from the United States, Italy and Spain.

Seattle cases were enrolled at active infection and followed longitudinally. This clone was seen a single time. Repertoires were generated with immunoSEQ multiplex PCR, while TCRdb's copy carries only in-frame clones and drops some. This sample has some 80,000 clones, with about 85% found just once. This CDR3 is built from 13 residues. The V and J ends lost 4 bases and 3 bases, in that order; junction bases with no gene match: 2. The germline V gene has CDR1 SGHAT and CDR2 FQNNGV. The source material was peripheral blood. The V call is TRBV11-2, the J call TRBJ1-1; TRBD1 agrees at 7 bases. This receptor was taken from a man aged 55-75 years with COVID-19, enrolled during active disease. This chain's CDR3 is CASSYTGDTEAFF. DNA for the CDR3: TGTGCCAGCAGCTATACAGGGGACACTGAAGCTTTCTTT.